These 8 T cell receptor beta chains came from one sample sequenced in a study of shared clonotypes between healthy human individuals. Sequencing was performed with immunoSEQ multiplex PCR; in TCRdb, only in-frame clones are kept and a portion is missing. Here the sample spans about 1 million clones, more than 60% being singletons. What was sequenced was memory CD4+ T cells sorted from blood. Subset denoted: CD45RA-negative fraction. These receptors were collected from a man aged 18 to 30 in good health.

As for this clone: This could be a read error, since a much larger clone is one nucleotide away. At the DNA level, this CDR3 is encoded by other sequences in the same sample as well. The chain uses TRBV2 and TRBJ1-5; D is unclear. The V gene lost 7 bases and the J gene lost 0 bases, with 7 bases spanning the gap. Germline-derived CDR1 and CDR2 are SNHLY and FYNNEI. This CDR3 is 13 amino acids long. The CDR3 is CASKGYSNQPQHF. For the CDR3, the DNA is TGTGCCAGCAAAGGCTATAGCAATCAGCCCCAGCATTTT.

The rearrangement uses TRBV9 and TRBJ2-2, with D perhaps matching TRBD1 (6 bases). This CDR3 is 18 amino acids long. Trimming pared 5 bases from V and 1 base from J, leaving 21 bases between. Germline CDR1 reads SGDLS; CDR2 reads YYNGEE. The DNA of the CDR3 is TGTGCCAGCAGTCCCCGACAGGCTGAACACCAGAACACCGGGGAGCTGTTTTTT. It yields the protein CASSPRQAEHQNTGELFF. The full variable domain, in which reference TRBV9 and TRBJ2-2 provide the parts outside the CDR3, is DSGVTQTPKHLITATGQRVTLRCSPRSGDLSVYWYQQSLDQGLQFLIQYYNGEERAKGNILERFSAQQFPDLHSELNLSSLELGDSALYFCASSPRQAEHQNTGELFFGEGSRLTVL.

The chain uses TRBV19 and TRBJ2-2; D assignment may be TRBD1 or TRBD2 (5 bases each). The CDR3 is 14 amino acids. Trimming shortened V by 8 bases and J by 2 bases, and 12 bases separated the two germline ends. CDR1 and CDR2 (germline): LNHDA, SQIVND (reference sequence). CDR3 bases: TGTGCCAGTTGTCGGGACCGTAACACCGGGGAGCTGTTTTTT. Translating gives CASCRDRNTGELFF.

The chain joins TRBV27 to TRBJ1-2; D is ambiguous. Germline V lookup: CDR1 MNHEY, CDR2 SMNVEV (reference sequence). V lost 2 bases and J lost 5, with 6 bases in between. The CDR3 covers 12 residues. The CDR3 here is CASSLSRYGYTF. CDR3 nucleotide sequence: TGTGCCAGCAGTTTAAGCAGGTATGGCTACACCTTC.

V gene TRBV13 combines with J gene TRBJ2-3; D tentatively reads TRBD1 or TRBD2 (5 bases each). The V end was cut by 5 bases, the J end by 1 base, with 16 bases between. CDR3 length equals 16 residues. The germline V gene has CDR1 PRHDT and CDR2 FYEKMQ (reference sequence). The CDR3 loop reads CASSVTPGRGTDTQYF. DNA for the CDR3: TGTGCCAGCAGCGTAACGCCGGGACGCGGCACAGATACGCAGTATTTT. The whole variable domain, filled in from reference TRBV13 and TRBJ2-3, reads AAGVIQSPRHLIKEKRETATLKCYPIPRHDTVYWYQQGPGQDPQFLISFYEKMQSDKGSIPDRFSAQQFSDYHSELNMSSLELGDSALYFCASSVTPGRGTDTQYFGPGTRLTVL.

The CDR3 coding sequence is TGTGCCAGCAGTCTCGGACGGCCCTGGGGGAGCAATCAGCCCCAGCATTTT. It encodes CASSLGRPWGSNQPQHF. The chain combines TRBV25-1 with TRBJ1-5; D is perhaps TRBD1 (5 bases). V was pared by 5 bases and J by 1 base, with 18 bases between. The CDR3 length is 17 residues. CDR1 MGHDK and CDR2 SYGVNS come from the germline V gene.

V is TRBV7-9 and J is TRBJ2-3, with 9 bases aligning to TRBD2. Trimming took 6 bases from V and 4 from J; bases not matched to a gene: 5. The CDR3 totals 14 residues. Germline lookup yields CDR1 SEHNR and CDR2 FQNEAQ (reference sequence). The CDR3 sequence is CASSSGSNADTQYF. As DNA, the CDR3 is TGTGCCAGCAGTAGCGGGAGTAACGCAGATACGCAGTATTTT.

This clone appeared a few times. V usage is TRBV7-9 and J usage is TRBJ2-4; 9 nucleotides line up with TRBD1. V lost 3 bases to trimming and J lost 8 bases; unmatched junction nucleotides: 8. Germline V lookup: CDR1 SEHNR, CDR2 FQNEAQ (reference sequence). The CDR3 is 15 amino acids. The CDR3 loop reads CASSLPGQGRDIQYF. The CDR3 region has the DNA TGTGCCAGCAGCTTGCCGGGACAGGGACGGGACATTCAGTACTTC.